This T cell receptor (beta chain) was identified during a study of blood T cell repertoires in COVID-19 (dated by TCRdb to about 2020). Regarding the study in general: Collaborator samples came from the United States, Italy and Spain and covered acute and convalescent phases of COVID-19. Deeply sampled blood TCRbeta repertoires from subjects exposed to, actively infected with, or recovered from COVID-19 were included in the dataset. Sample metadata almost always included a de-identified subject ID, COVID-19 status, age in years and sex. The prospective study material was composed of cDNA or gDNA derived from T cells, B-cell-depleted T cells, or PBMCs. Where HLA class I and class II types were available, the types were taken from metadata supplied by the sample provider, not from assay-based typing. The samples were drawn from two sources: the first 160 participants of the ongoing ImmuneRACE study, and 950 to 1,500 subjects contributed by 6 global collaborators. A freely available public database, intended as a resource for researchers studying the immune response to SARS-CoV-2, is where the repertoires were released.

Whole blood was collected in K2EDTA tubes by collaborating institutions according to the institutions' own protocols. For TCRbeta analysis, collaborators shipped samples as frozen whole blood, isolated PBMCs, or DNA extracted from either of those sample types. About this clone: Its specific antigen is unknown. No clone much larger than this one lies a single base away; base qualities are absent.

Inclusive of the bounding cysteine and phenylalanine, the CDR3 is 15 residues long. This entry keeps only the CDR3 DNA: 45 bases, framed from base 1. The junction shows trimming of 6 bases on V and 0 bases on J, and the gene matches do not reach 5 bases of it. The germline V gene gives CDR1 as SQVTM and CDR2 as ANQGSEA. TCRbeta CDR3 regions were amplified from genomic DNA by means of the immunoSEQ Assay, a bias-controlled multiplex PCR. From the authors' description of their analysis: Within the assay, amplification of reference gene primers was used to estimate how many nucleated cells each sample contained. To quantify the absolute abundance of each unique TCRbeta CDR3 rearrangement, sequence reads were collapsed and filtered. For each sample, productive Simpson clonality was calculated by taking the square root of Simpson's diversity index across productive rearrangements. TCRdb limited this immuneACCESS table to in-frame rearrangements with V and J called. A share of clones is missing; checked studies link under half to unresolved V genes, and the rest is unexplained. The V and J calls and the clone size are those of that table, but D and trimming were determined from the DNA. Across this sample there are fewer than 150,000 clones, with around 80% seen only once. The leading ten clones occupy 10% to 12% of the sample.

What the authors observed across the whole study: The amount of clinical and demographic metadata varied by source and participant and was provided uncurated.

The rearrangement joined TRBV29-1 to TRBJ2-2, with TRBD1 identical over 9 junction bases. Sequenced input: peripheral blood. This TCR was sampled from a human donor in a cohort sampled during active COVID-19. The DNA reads TGCAGCGTGGACACAGGGGGCACGAACACCGGGGAGCTGTTTTTT. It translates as CSVDTGGTNTGELFF.